This T cell receptor (beta chain) was observed in a study of lymphopenia after photon versus proton radiotherapy. Sequenced by immunoSEQ multiplex PCR; TCRdb stores in-frame clones only, minus some. The sample consists of more than 70,000 clones, about 86% of them appearing once. The CDR3 is 13 amino acids. Germline CDR1 SNHLY, CDR2 FYNNEI. V was trimmed by 5 bases and J by 1 base, leaving 8 bases between them. The input for sequencing was peripheral blood, taken from a patient treated with proton-based radiotherapy. The chain is built from TRBV2 and TRBJ1-1; D unclear. This TCR was sampled from a man aged 55-75 years with pancreatic cancer. Here the CDR3 reads CASSLDQNTEAFF. The CDR3, as DNA: TGTGCCAGCAGTTTGGACCAGAACACTGAAGCTTTCTTT.